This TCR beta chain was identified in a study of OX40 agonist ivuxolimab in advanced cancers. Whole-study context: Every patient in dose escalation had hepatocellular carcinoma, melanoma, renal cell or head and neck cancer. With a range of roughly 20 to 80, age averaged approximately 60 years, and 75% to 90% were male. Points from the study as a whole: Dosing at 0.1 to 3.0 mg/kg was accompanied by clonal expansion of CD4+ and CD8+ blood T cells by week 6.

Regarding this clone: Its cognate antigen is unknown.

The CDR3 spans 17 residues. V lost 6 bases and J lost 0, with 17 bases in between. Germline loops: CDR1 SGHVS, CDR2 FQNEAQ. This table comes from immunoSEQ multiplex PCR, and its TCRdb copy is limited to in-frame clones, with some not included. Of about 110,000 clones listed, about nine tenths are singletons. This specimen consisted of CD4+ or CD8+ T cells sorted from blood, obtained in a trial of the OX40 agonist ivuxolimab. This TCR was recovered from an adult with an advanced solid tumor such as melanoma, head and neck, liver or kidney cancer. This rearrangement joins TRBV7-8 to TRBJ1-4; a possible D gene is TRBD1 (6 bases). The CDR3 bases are TGTGCCAGCAGGCTTAGGGGAACAGGGACAACTAATGAAAAACTGTTTTTT. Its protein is CASRLRGTGTTNEKLFF.